What follows are 16 T cell receptor beta chains derived from one specimen sequenced in a study of monozygotic twins with inflammatory bowel disease. From the 5' RACE reads, TCRdb lists one entry per CDR3 protein and no DNA. This sample's clone table lists tens of thousands of distinct CDR3 sequences. The specimen sequenced was blood. Source of these receptors: a human donor with ulcerative colitis or Crohn's disease, or a healthy co-twin of an affected twin (not recorded which).

This chain links TRBV6-1 with TRBJ1-4; lacking DNA, the TRBD1 call made by TCRdb goes unchecked. The CDR3 is made up of 15 amino acids. CDR1 MNHNS and CDR2 SASEGT come from the germline V gene. The CDR3 here is CASSRVQGAREKLFF.

This chain joins TRBV7-8 and TRBJ1-2; the D gene TCRdb calls, TRBD1, cannot be checked with no DNA. This CDR3 contains 15 residues. Germline V gene sequence: CDR1 SGHVS, CDR2 FQNEAQ. This chain's CDR3 is CASSLRAGTDYGYTF.

The CDR3 region is CASSSSPGQGIYEQYF. The V and J genes are TRBV12-3 or TRBV12-4 and TRBJ2-7; TCRdb outputs TRBD1, but without DNA this stays unchecked. CDR3 length: 16 amino acids.

The rearrangement links TRBV10-3 to TRBJ1-2; TCRdb calls TRBD1, which cannot be checked without DNA. Germline CDR1 ENHRY, CDR2 SYGVKD. CDR3 length: 19 amino acids. The CDR3 sequence: CAISESPGTGPAVNYGYTF.

This chain uses TRBV7-9 with TRBJ1-4. The CDR3 has 13 amino acids. The germline V gene encodes CDR1 SEHNR and CDR2 FQNEAQ (reference sequence). The CDR3 here is CASSLRRDEKLFF.

The chain carries TRBV3-1 and TRBJ2-2; TCRdb calls TRBD2, which cannot be checked without DNA. This CDR3 has 16 residues. Germline lookup yields CDR1 LGHDT and CDR2 YNNKEL (reference sequence). CDR3 residues: CASSQGSGTNPGELFF.

V and J are TRBV12-3 or TRBV12-4 and TRBJ2-7. The CDR3 is 13 residues long. CDR3 loop: CASSLAGSYEQYF.

The rearrangement uses TRBV7-2 and TRBJ1-4; absent DNA, TCRdb's TRBD1 call cannot be checked. Per germline, CDR1 SGHTA and CDR2 FQGNSA. This CDR3 is 14 amino acids long. CDR3: CASSLLGGNEKLFF. The full variable domain, completed using reference TRBV7-2 and TRBJ1-4, is GAGVSQSPSNKVTEKGKDVELRCDPISGHTALYWYRQSLGQGLEFLIYFQGNSAPDKSGLPSDRFSAERTGGSVSTLTIQRTQQEDSAVYLCASSLLGGNEKLFFGSGTQLSVL.

This chain uses TRBV5-1 with TRBJ1-6; TCRdb outputs TRBD1, but without DNA this stays unchecked. The germline V gene has CDR1 SGHRS and CDR2 YFSETQ. There are 15 residues in the CDR3. The CDR3 region is CASSSGQGGNSPLHF.

CDR3 sequence reads: CASSLGGGYEQYF. The V call is TRBV7-9, the J call TRBJ2-7; the D call from TCRdb, TRBD2, cannot be confirmed without DNA. CDR3 length equals 13 residues. Germline V lookup: CDR1 SEHNR, CDR2 FQNEAQ (reference sequence).

The V and J genes are TRBV20-1 and TRBJ1-5. CDR3 length: 14 amino acids. CDR1 and CDR2 (germline): DFQATT, SNEGSKA (reference sequence). CDR3 amino acids: CSARGPYSNQPQHF.

The V gene is TRBV20-1, the J gene TRBJ1-6; TCRdb designates TRBD1, a call that cannot be tested without DNA. Germline CDR1 DFQATT, CDR2 SNEGSKA (reference sequence). The length of the CDR3 is 12 residues. CDR3 residues: CSARQNNSPLHF.

The gene calls are TRBV24-1 and TRBJ2-3; the D call of TRBD1 rests on TCRdb alone, since no DNA is present to check it. Germline V gives CDR1 KGHDR, CDR2 SFDVKD. This CDR3 spans 12 amino acids. CDR3 loop: CATRGPEDTQYF.

This chain connects TRBV29-1 to TRBJ2-7; checking the TCRdb D call of TRBD2 is not possible without DNA. The CDR3 totals 13 residues. Germline V lookup: CDR1 SQVTM, CDR2 ANQGSEA. CDR3 region: CSVRRGPSYEQYF.

The chain recombines TRBV7-2 with TRBJ1-2. The CDR3 totals 14 residues. Germline CDR1 and CDR2: SGHTA and FQGNSA. CDR3 protein: CASSLMRDPYGYTF.

The chain links TRBV11-2 to TRBJ1-1. The CDR3 length is 19 residues. Germline V gene lookup returns CDR1 SGHAT and CDR2 FQNNGV. CDR3 in amino acids: CASSLTIYPTQGSNTEAFF.